Following are 28 T cell receptor beta chains from one sample sequenced in a study of blood T cell repertoires in COVID-19. Repertoires were generated with immunoSEQ multiplex PCR, while TCRdb's copy carries only in-frame clones and drops some. The table includes 40,000 to 65,000 clones, 86% detected once. Sequenced: peripheral blood. Receptors originate from a man between 65 and 85 years old with active COVID-19.

This chain links TRBV5-1 with TRBJ1-2, with a possible D match to TRBD1 (6 bases). The germline CDR1 and CDR2 sequences are SGHRS and YFSETQ. V lost 7 bases to trimming and J lost 3 bases, with 16 bases between them. The CDR3 is 14 amino acids. DNA of the CDR3: TGCGCCAGCGGCGACCCACAGGGCGACTATGGCTACACCTTC. Translating gives CASGDPQGDYGYTF.

This clone was found once. V and J are TRBV9 and TRBJ2-2, with D possibly TRBD1 on 5 matching bases. Germline V CDR1 and CDR2: SGDLS, YYNGEE. Trimming left V 0 bases short and J 6 bases short, with 12 bases between. This CDR3 has 15 amino acids. The CDR3 DNA is TGTGCCAGCAGCGTAGAGGGGTCCGGGTCCGGGGAGCTGTTTTTT. Its translation: CASSVEGSGSGELFF. Full variable domain (remainder filled in from reference TRBV9 and TRBJ2-2): DSGVTQTPKHLITATGQRVTLRCSPRSGDLSVYWYQQSLDQGLQFLIQYYNGEERAKGNILERFSAQQFPDLHSELNLSSLELGDSALYFCASSVEGSGSGELFFGEGSRLTVL.

The V call is TRBV6-2 or TRBV6-3, the J call TRBJ2-3; possible D gene TRBD2, 6 bases. Germline V lookup: CDR1 MNHEY, CDR2 SVGEGT. V was shortened by 7 bases and J by 6 bases, with 14 bases between the two germline ends. This CDR3 contains 13 residues. The CDR3 DNA is TGTGCCAGCACCCCAGGCGGGGTGGATACGCAGTATTTT. Its protein is CASTPGGVDTQYF.

The V and J genes are TRBV6-2 or TRBV6-3 and TRBJ2-7; TRBD1 is a possible D gene (6 bases). V lost 6 bases to trimming and J lost 7 bases, with 16 bases between them. This CDR3 contains 13 residues. Germline CDR1 reads MNHEY; CDR2 reads SVGEGT. CDR3 protein: CASSPGQSGEQYF. CDR3 sequence (DNA): TGTGCCAGCAGCCCTGGACAGTCTGGAGAGCAGTACTTC.

This clone was counted a few times. The CDR3: CASSAGQRESEQFF. CDR3 DNA sequence: TGCGCCAGCAGCGCGGGACAGAGGGAGAGTGAGCAGTTCTTC. V gene TRBV5-1 combines with J gene TRBJ2-1; tentatively, D is TRBD1 (7 bases). This CDR3 has 14 residues. CDR1 is SGHRS and CDR2 is YFSETQ in the germline V gene. Trimming stripped 4 bases from V and 9 bases from J, with 17 bases between.

This clone occurred once. This sequence joins TRBV7-2 and TRBJ1-2; 7 bases agree with TRBD1. This CDR3 is 16 amino acids long. With 5 bases clipped from V and 0 bases from J, the junction kept 9 bases outside the gene matches. CDR1 is SGHTA and CDR2 is FQGNSA in the germline V gene. This CDR3 reads CASSARQGDANYGYTF. The DNA for the CDR3 is TGTGCCAGCAGCGCGCGGCAGGGGGATGCTAACTATGGCTACACCTTC.

The chain uses TRBV12-5 and TRBJ1-5; D remains ambiguous. The V gene lost 1 base and the J gene lost 4 bases, with 8 bases spanning the gap. This CDR3 has 14 residues. Germline V lookup: CDR1 LGHNT, CDR2 FRNRAP. CDR3 coding DNA: TGTGCTAGTGGTTTGGGGCACGAAAATCAGCCCCAGCATTTT. Protein product: CASGLGHENQPQHF.

The chain has TRBV11-2 and TRBJ1-5; 7 bases fit TRBD1. With V trimmed by 5 bases and J by 4 bases, 8 bases remained unmatched. This CDR3 region has 15 residues. Germline V gene lookup returns CDR1 SGHAT and CDR2 FQNNGV. CDR3 DNA: TGTGCCAGCAGCCTTGACAGGGCCCCGAATCAGCCCCAGCATTTT. Translated, it gives CASSLDRAPNQPQHF.

This chain joins TRBV11-2 and TRBJ1-2; no clear D gene. Germline CDR1 reads SGHAT; CDR2 reads FQNNGV. There are 17 residues in the CDR3. The V end was cut by 0 bases, the J end by 4 bases, with 18 bases between. This chain's CDR3 is CASSLERVGGLTYGYTF. CDR3 in DNA: TGTGCCAGCAGCTTAGAAAGGGTCGGAGGGTTAACCTATGGCTACACCTTC. Supplemented by reference TRBV11-2 and TRBJ1-2, the full variable domain reads EAGVAQSPRYKIIEKRQSVAFWCNPISGHATLYWYQQILGQGPKLLIQFQNNGVVDDSQLPKDRFSAERLKGVDSTLKIQPAKLEDSAVYLCASSLERVGGLTYGYTFGSGTRLTVV.

This sequence joins TRBV9 and TRBJ1-1; unclear D gene. V lost 6 bases, J lost 2 bases, and 17 bases lay in between. The CDR3 contains 15 residues. Germline-derived CDR1 and CDR2 are SGDLS and YYNGEE. Here the CDR3 DNA reads TGTGCCAGCACCCTATCCCTTGATTTTAACACTGAAGCTTTCTTT. Protein product: CASTLSLDFNTEAFF.

The rearrangement uses TRBV5-4 and TRBJ1-4; possibly TRBD1 for D (6 bases). The CDR3 loop spans 17 amino acids. The V gene's germline CDR1 is SGHNT and CDR2 YYREEE (reference sequence). Trimming cost V 0 bases and J 5 bases, with 17 bases left between them. CDR3: CASSLVGQTGWNEKLFF. CDR3 in DNA: TGTGCCAGCAGCTTGGTTGGACAGACGGGATGGAATGAAAAACTGTTTTTT.

The V call is TRBV6-6, the J call TRBJ2-6; a possible D gene is TRBD2 (6 bases). Germline V gene lookup returns CDR1 MNHNY and CDR2 SVGAGI (reference sequence). Trimming removed 3 bases at V and 4 bases at J, with 10 bases between. The CDR3 sequence is 15 residues long. In DNA form, the CDR3 reads TGTGCCAGCAGTTATCGGGGGTCCGGGGCCAACGTCCTGACTTTC. This translates into CASSYRGSGANVLTF.

Details on this clone: One end of the junction fails to match germline, which may point to a read error. The CDR3 here is CANSLGRGEQYF. The CDR3 DNA reads as TGTGCCAACAGTTTGGGGAGGGGCGAGCAGTACTTC. The chain carries TRBV12-3 or TRBV12-4 and TRBJ2-7, with 7 nucleotides matching TRBD2. The CDR3 is made up of 12 amino acids.

The V and J genes are TRBV7-2 and TRBJ2-1; D unclear. This CDR3 region has 13 residues. V dropped 4 bases and J dropped 6 bases, with 10 bases sitting between them. Per the germline V gene, CDR1 is SGHTA and CDR2 is FQGNSA. The CDR3 DNA reads TGTGCCAGCAGCTCCACCTACGCCAATGAGCAGTTCTTC. Translating it yields CASSSTYANEQFF. Full variable domain (missing parts from reference TRBV7-2 and TRBJ2-1): GAGVSQSPSNKVTEKGKDVELRCDPISGHTALYWYRQSLGQGLEFLIYFQGNSAPDKSGLPSDRFSAERTGGSVSTLTIQRTQQEDSAVYLCASSSTYANEQFFGPGTRLTVL.

CDR3: CASSLVEGGTDTQYF. CDR3 bases: TGTGCCAGCAGCTTGGTGGAAGGGGGCACAGATACGCAGTATTTT. J is TRBJ2-3 and V is TRBV5-5; D perhaps matches TRBD1 (5 bases). Per germline, CDR1 SGHKS and CDR2 YYEKEE (reference sequence). This CDR3 is 15 amino acids long. Trimming shortened V by 0 bases and J by 1 base, and 9 bases separated the two germline ends. The full variable domain, in which reference TRBV5-5 and TRBJ2-3 provide the parts outside the CDR3, is DAGVTQSPTHLIKTRGQQVTLRCSPISGHKSVSWYQQVLGQGPQFIFQYYEKEERGRGNFPDRFSARQFPNYSSELNVNALLLGDSALYLCASSLVEGGTDTQYFGPGTRLTVL.

The chain joins TRBV2 to TRBJ1-2, with D perhaps matching TRBD1 (5 bases). CDR1 and CDR2 from the germline V gene are SNHLY and FYNNEI. The V end was cut by 7 bases, the J end by 4 bases, with 16 bases between. The CDR3 is 14 residues long. In DNA, the CDR3 is TGTGCCAGCAAGGGCGGCAGGGAGGGCTATGGCTACACCTTC. This encodes CASKGGREGYGYTF.

This chain uses TRBV27 with TRBJ2-7, with TRBD2 as a possible D gene (5 bases). Germline lookup yields CDR1 MNHEY and CDR2 SMNVEV (reference sequence). The V gene lost 6 bases and the J gene lost 3 bases, with 15 bases spanning the gap. The CDR3 covers 14 residues. CDR3 in DNA: TGTGCCAGCAGCCCGGGAAGTTCAAACTACGAGCAGTACTTC. Translating gives CASSPGSSNYEQYF.

V is TRBV11-2 and J is TRBJ2-3, with 13 bases fitting TRBD2. The CDR3 spans 17 residues. The trim removed 3 bases at V and 2 bases at J, leaving 5 bases unmatched. Germline CDR1 and CDR2: SGHAT and FQNNGV. CDR3 nucleotides: TGTGCCAGCAGCTTTCGACTAGCGGGGGGTGTCACAGATACGCAGTATTTT. Translating gives CASSFRLAGGVTDTQYF.

This clone appeared a few times. The rearrangement joins TRBV12-5 to TRBJ1-1, with 10 bases that match TRBD1. The CDR3 has 15 amino acids. The V segment lost 1 base and the J segment 5 bases; nucleotides outside the gene matches: 4. Germline CDR1 LGHNT, CDR2 FRNRAP. The CDR3 spells CASGLGQGAGTEAFF. The CDR3 coding sequence is TGTGCTAGTGGTTTGGGACAGGGGGCTGGTACTGAAGCTTTCTTT.

A single count supports this clone. This chain connects TRBV7-9 to TRBJ2-1, with 8 bases fitting TRBD2. The germline V gene encodes CDR1 SEHNR and CDR2 FQNEAQ (reference sequence). The CDR3 contains 15 residues. V was clipped by 5 bases and J by 7 bases; unmatched bases: 10. Here the CDR3 DNA reads TGTGCCAGCAGCCCCCCCACGGGGGGGCTAAATGAGCAGTTCTTC. Its translation is CASSPPTGGLNEQFF.

The CDR3 sequence is CASSLGGPTGNQPQHF. The CDR3 region has the DNA TGTGCCAGCAGCCTGGGGGGGCCGACGGGCAATCAGCCCCAGCATTTT. J is TRBJ1-5 and V is TRBV5-6; a possible D gene is TRBD1 (6 bases). Germline-derived CDR1 and CDR2 are SGHDT and YYEEEE. V was trimmed by 4 bases and J by 2 bases, leaving 16 bases between them. The CDR3 is 16 amino acids.

The chain joins TRBV7-9 to TRBJ2-2; D is unresolved. Germline V lookup: CDR1 SEHNR, CDR2 FQNEAQ (reference sequence). V lost 2 bases to trimming and J lost 4 bases, with 8 bases between them. CDR3 length equals 14 residues. The CDR3: CASSLSGFTGELFF. CDR3 nucleotides: TGTGCCAGCAGCTTATCAGGTTTCACCGGGGAGCTGTTTTTT.

This chain joins TRBV3-1 (or the pseudogene TRBV3-2) and TRBJ1-3; 11 bases are shared with TRBD1. The CDR3 totals 16 residues. The ends lost 7 bases at V and 2 bases at J; junction bases unmatched: 7. Germline CDR1 is LGHDT and CDR2 is YNNKEL (reference sequence). The CDR3 DNA sequence: TGTGCCAGCAAGCTCACGGACAGGGGGCCTGGAAACACCATATATTTT. This sequence encodes CASKLTDRGPGNTIYF.

This CDR3 reads CASTQGGGNTIYF. Here the CDR3 DNA reads TGTGCCAGCACCCAAGGGGGAGGAAACACCATATATTTT. The V gene is TRBV6-5, the J gene TRBJ1-3, with a weak D call TRBD1 (6 bases). This CDR3 has 13 residues. Trimming pared 7 bases from V and 4 bases from J, leaving 11 bases between. Germline lookup yields CDR1 MNHEY and CDR2 SVGAGI.

Only one count was recorded for this clone. The chain is built from TRBV19 and TRBJ2-3, with TRBD2 matching 11 bases. The trim removed 3 bases at V and 4 bases at J, leaving 6 bases unmatched. Per the germline V gene, CDR1 is LNHDA and CDR2 is SQIVND (reference sequence). The CDR3 extends over 16 amino acids. Written as DNA, the CDR3 is TGTGCCAGTAGTATCCCTAGCGGGGGGCTGGCAGATACGCAGTATTTT. It yields the protein CASSIPSGGLADTQYF.

This sequence joins TRBV14 and TRBJ2-3; 8 bases match TRBD1. The trim removed 4 bases at V and 0 bases at J, leaving 12 bases unmatched. The germline gives CDR1 SGHDN, CDR2 FVKESK. The CDR3 has 18 residues. This chain's CDR3 is CASSPAWTGRLSTDTQYF. CDR3 DNA sequence: TGTGCCAGCAGCCCCGCTTGGACAGGGCGACTAAGCACAGATACGCAGTATTTT.

The chain has TRBV5-1 and TRBJ1-2, with 7 bases identical to TRBD1. Trimming cost V 4 bases and J 5 bases; bases outside gene matches: 8. The CDR3 spans 14 residues. CDR1 and CDR2 from the germline V gene are SGHRS and YFSETQ. Here the CDR3 reads CASSRGRGLYGYTF. CDR3 bases: TGCGCCAGCAGCAGGGGTAGGGGGCTGTATGGCTACACCTTC.

As for this clone: Other DNA sequences in the sample encode the same CDR3. This sequence joins TRBV5-4 and TRBJ1-3, with D possibly TRBD1 on 5 matching bases. With 4 bases removed from V and 2 bases from J, the gap between germline ends came to 10 bases. The CDR3 contains 14 residues. Germline V CDR1 and CDR2: SGHNT, YYREEE (reference sequence). CDR3 coding DNA: TGTGCCAGCAGCCCGGGGGGGACTGGAAACACCATATATTTT. Translating it yields CASSPGGTGNTIYF.